This T cell receptor beta chain was obtained from a study of breast tumors, draining lymph nodes, adjacent tissues. Study-wide results and limits: Tumor repertoires ranked between lymph nodes and nontumor tissue in diversity, with V and J gene preferences.

Deletions cut 1 base from V and 5 bases from J, with 15 bases between. The CDR3 is 15 residues long. Germline CDR1 and CDR2: MNHNS and SASEGT. A single record per CDR3 protein comes from TCRdb applying MiXCR to the multiplex PCR reads. The table includes 30,000 to 40,000 distinct CDR3 sequences, around a third detected once. Turning to this clonotype: No antigen is known for it. This may come from a read error, since a much larger clone is one base off.

The gene calls are TRBV6-1 and TRBJ2-7; tentative D call: TRBD2 (6 bases). The sequenced sample consisted of breast tumor tissue. The receptor's source is a female donor with breast cancer. Some clones in this sample may be carry-over from other donors' samples. The CDR3 reads CASSEGFGGIDEQYF. CDR3 DNA sequence: TGTGCCAGCAGTGAAGGGTTCGGGGGTATTGACGAGCAGTACTTC.